This TCR beta chain is from a study of shared clonotypes between healthy human individuals. Study-wide findings and caveats: A few donors showed sharing of about 4.6% of naive CD4 clonotypes.

Germline CDR1 reads MDHEN; CDR2 reads SYDVKM. This CDR3 is 13 amino acids long. Trimming removed 8 bases from V and 1 base from J, with 6 bases in between. For each subset, genomic DNA was distributed in equal portions over several immunoSEQ plates. Sequencing was performed with immunoSEQ multiplex PCR; in TCRdb, only in-frame clones are kept and a portion is missing. There are roughly 1,000,000 clones in the sample; around three quarters occur only once, and approximately 0.52% lies in the top ten. Remarks on this clone: Its antigen is unknown.

This TCR was recovered from a man aged 18 to 29 in good health. Some clones in this sample may be carry-over from other donors' samples. The chain combines TRBV28 with TRBJ2-6; D is unresolved. The sample was memory CD4+ T cells from PBMCs. Regarding subset: CD45RA-negative fraction. CDR3 protein: CASHISGANVLTF. The CDR3 DNA reads TGTGCCAGCCATATATCTGGGGCCAACGTCCTGACTTTC.